This TCR beta chain came from a study of Graves' ophthalmopathy and Graves' hyperthyroidism listed by TCRdb under 2018. Regarding the complete study: Peripheral blood was collected before any treatment was given, at the time of initial diagnosis. The study used TCR beta repertoire signatures to distinguish Graves' ophthalmopathy from Graves' hyperthyroidism and to predict progression to ophthalmopathy. In total, 120 to 150 blood samples were TCR-sequenced: around 42 ophthalmopathy, approximately 75 hyperthyroidism and roughly 17 hyperthyroidism-to-ophthalmopathy patients. To explore V-J signatures that distinguish ophthalmopathy from hyperthyroidism, a discovery set of roughly 98 patients was enrolled, made up of about 40 with ophthalmopathy and under 65 with stable hyperthyroidism. The independent validation cohort included approximately 19 hyperthyroidism patients plus 17 patients who later progressed from hyperthyroidism to ophthalmopathy. In roughly six hyperthyroidism patients, the T-cell repertoires found in thyroid tissue were compared with those found in blood. After sampling, hyperthyroidism patients received methimazole starting at 30 mg daily, and ophthalmopathy patients received high-dose intravenous methylprednisolone. The 100 or so discovery patients were divided at random into training and test sets in a 7:3 ratio. Study-wide findings and limitations: In validation, the model predicted ophthalmopathy progression with 70.59% sensitivity and around 72% specificity; roughly eleven predicted patients were CT-confirmed with GO in a median of 6.5 months. In cross-validation, the 13-signature model distinguished ophthalmopathy from stable hyperthyroidism with approximately 90% sensitivity and 81.08% specificity, while in the test set the corresponding values were about 80% and 75%. No statistical method was used to predetermine the sample size, and group allocation was not hidden from the investigators. Among expanded thyroid clonotypes with frequency above 0.001, most also showed up in blood, which suggests that blood repertoires may reflect the thyroid immune response.

For repertoire sequencing, the TCR beta CDR3 regions were amplified from RNA transcripts. HTBI primers and the Qiagen OneStep RT-PCR kit were used in a first-round RT-PCR, which was followed by a second-round multiplex PCR, size selection and purification. Libraries were sequenced on an Illumina HiSeq2000 using paired-end 100 bp reads. Per the original workflow: SOAPnuke was used to process the reads, throwing out any read that had adapters, had uncalled bases, had a mean Phred below 15, or lacked an exact constant-primer or identifier match. High-quality paired reads were merged with COPE v1.2.5. Clonotypes were defined as unique nucleotide sequences and were aligned to IMGT TRB V, D and J references using MiTCR v1.1. The analysis was limited to V-J combinations with a frequency above 0.0001, which together covered 99.2% of repertoires. For each V-J combination, a TCR clonal expansion and chaos score was defined as the ratio of F50 clonal expansion to chaos observed in the TCRdist matrix. Welch's t-statistics and random forest were used to reduce the features to about 12 V-J combinations, which were then used as input to a naive Bayes classifier. The similarity between thyroid and blood repertoires was quantified using the Morisita-Horn index. TCRdb trimmed the raw reads at Q25, called clones with MiXCR and kept productive beta chains. Rows are unified per CDR3 protein, each entry keeping the most common DNA and genes. These V and J calls derive from TCRdb rather than the authors' analysis. This sample gives 150,000 to 200,000 distinct CDR3 sequences in total; about two fifths of them show up just once. 8% to 9% of the sample comes from the top ten.

Many counts were recorded for this clonotype. It lacks a known antigen. There are no base qualities to consult, and no much larger clone falls within one base. Ophthalmopathy patients had moderately to severely active disease, Clinical Activity Score of at least 3, NOSPECS grade of at least 4, and disease duration under 3 months. Patients with other autoimmune diseases, uncontrolled infections, pregnancy or lactation were excluded from the study. Diagnosis was based on clinical symptoms, serum thyroxine, TRAb, thyroid ultrasound and orbital computed tomography. Using Ficoll-Paque density gradient centrifugation, PBMCs were isolated from 10 ml of fresh peripheral blood. Trizol reagent was used to extract the total RNA, and its quality was then checked on an Agilent 2100 Bioanalyzer. The V end loses 11 bases and the J end loses 5 bases, and a stretch of 16 bases separates them. From its cysteine to its phenylalanine, the CDR3 spans 12 amino acids. Just CDR3 DNA is preserved here, 36 bases in frame from base 1. Via the germline V gene, CDR1 is MNHNS and CDR2 SASEGT.

The source material was peripheral blood. The sequence came from a man aged 25 to 45 with Graves' ophthalmopathy. Donor details come from another sample of the same person, matched by shared clones. The chain is assembled from TRBV6-1 and TRBJ2-7; no D segment can be confidently identified. The DNA sequence is as follows: TGTGCCCTCCCGGGCGGCGGCGACGAGCAGTACTTC. Translated, it gives CALPGGGDEQYF.